This TCR beta chain appears in the sequencing data of a study of T-cell reconstitution after alpha-beta-depleted transplantation in children. Researchers prepared the TCRbeta library using unique molecular identifiers, the study reports. TCRdb reprocessed the PCR reads via MiXCR and lists one record per CDR3 protein. The sample lists hundreds of thousands of distinct CDR3 sequences; about 15% were seen once. CDR1 DFQATT and CDR2 SNEGSKA come from the germline V gene (reference sequence). V was clipped by 4 bases and J by 5 bases; unmatched bases: 13. The CDR3 totals 16 residues. Only a few counts were recorded for this clonotype.

This receptor was identified in a human donor who donated a stem cell graft to a child with acute myeloid leukemia. The rearrangement joins TRBV20-1 to TRBJ2-7; 11 bases map to TRBD1. Here the sequenced sample was PBMCs from the stem cell graft donor, taken from the stem cell graft. The chain's CDR3 is CSANLLRTGGLDEQYF. DNA for the CDR3: TGCAGTGCTAACCTGCTAAGGACAGGGGGCTTAGACGAGCAGTACTTC.